This TCR beta chain was profiled in a study of T cells in Graves' hyperthyroidism and ophthalmopathy. Turning to the study itself: The blood sample was taken at first diagnosis, before treatment began.

This CDR3 region has 15 residues. CDR1 MNHNS and CDR2 SASEGT come from the germline V gene. Trimming stripped 1 base from V and 8 bases from J, with 17 bases between. With duration under 3 months, ophthalmopathy was active: Clinical Activity Score at least 3, NOSPECS at least 4. Exclusion of patients followed from uncontrolled infection, other autoimmune disease, pregnancy or lactation. In making diagnoses, clinical symptoms, serum thyroxine and TRAb, thyroid ultrasound and orbital computed tomography were all used. RNA transcripts gave rise to amplified TCR beta CDR3 regions. During a first-round RT-PCR of the TCR CDR3, the HTBI primer set was used. TCRdb used MiXCR to reprocess the multiplex PCR reads, holding one entry per CDR3 protein. Here the sample spans over 450,000 distinct CDR3 sequences, roughly a sixth being singletons.

The receptor was derived from a woman aged 18-29 years with Graves' ophthalmopathy. The chain uses TRBV6-1 and TRBJ1-2; perhaps TRBD1 as D (5 bases). The sample consisted of blood. The CDR3 sequence: CASSEEETVAMGYTF. DNA for the CDR3: TGTGCCAGCAGTGAAGAGGAGACAGTGGCGATGGGCTACACCTTC.